This T cell receptor (beta chain) is from a study of T cell responses to AZD1222 COVID-19 vaccine. The V end was cut by 3 bases, the J end by 1 base, with 15 bases between. Germline CDR1 and CDR2: SNHLY and FYNNEI. This CDR3 is built from 16 residues. To note about this clone: The target antigen is unknown.

Findings of the study overall: Just six AZD1222 recipients were seropositive at baseline. Repertoires were obtained solely post-peak T cell response. Clonal diversity was possibly underestimated, and white British individuals and females predominated among donors. In the spike-specific TCR repertoire, nearly half reportedly target unmutated variant regions.

Sequencing used immunoSEQ multiplex PCR; TCRdb keeps in-frame clones, though not all of them. The profile covers 85,000 to 130,000 clones, with about nine tenths appearing a single time and under 8.5% taken by the ten largest. The chain joins TRBV2 to TRBJ1-1; D remains ambiguous. The clonotype was recovered from an adult who received the AZD1222 COVID-19 vaccine. The material was peripheral blood, obtained 28 days after the second AZD1222 dose. CDR3 DNA: TGTGCCAGCAGTGACGGACGTACCACCGGGAACACTGAAGCTTTCTTT. It codes for CASSDGRTTGNTEAFF.